The next 19 T cell receptor beta chains were all read from a single sample in a study of blood T cell repertoires in COVID-19. Profiled with immunoSEQ multiplex PCR; TCRdb holds only in-frame clones, not every one. The sample lists 50,000 to 65,000 clones; around 82% were seen once. The specimen sequenced was peripheral blood. These TCRs come from a human donor in a cohort sampled during active COVID-19.

The chain joins TRBV3-1 (or the pseudogene TRBV3-2) to TRBJ1-1; no firm D call. V was clipped by 1 base and J by 4 bases, with 7 bases between them. CDR3 length equals 13 residues. CDR1 and CDR2 (germline): LGHDT, YNNKEL (reference sequence). The CDR3 region has the DNA TGTGCCAGCAGCCAAGGAGGGTTCACTGAAGCTTTCTTT. Amino acids: CASSQGGFTEAFF.

This sequence joins TRBV7-9 and TRBJ2-1; 7 bases match TRBD1. Looked up from germline, CDR1 is SEHNR and CDR2 is FQNEAQ (reference sequence). V lost 6 bases, J lost 8 bases, and 7 bases stayed unmatched. The CDR3 is 13 residues long. The CDR3 region has the DNA TGTGCCAGCAGTAAGACAGGGATCCATGAGCAGTTCTTC. Amino acid sequence: CASSKTGIHEQFF.

The chain couples TRBV7-3 to TRBJ2-5; 11 bases match TRBD2. Looked up from germline, CDR1 is SGHTA and CDR2 is FQGTGA. Unmatched junction bases numbered 10, after V lost 5 bases and J lost 5 bases. This CDR3 has 16 amino acids. The CDR3 DNA is TGTGCCAGCAGCCCCCTTAGCGGGAGGGCCGGTGAGACCCAGTACTTC. It specifies CASSPLSGRAGETQYF.

This clone occurred once. The CDR3 protein is CASSIDRSSGNTIYF. The CDR3, as DNA: TGTGCCAGTAGTATAGACAGAAGCTCTGGAAACACCATATATTTT. The V call is TRBV19, the J call TRBJ1-3; unclear D gene. Germline assignment: CDR1 LNHDA and CDR2 SQIVND (reference sequence). V was cut by 0 bases and J by 0 bases, with 6 bases left in between. The CDR3 contains 15 residues.

The CDR3 bases are TGTGCCAGCAGTTCCCGACAGGGCGGCAATCAGCCCCAGCATTTT. Protein sequence: CASSSRQGGNQPQHF. The V and J genes are TRBV28 and TRBJ1-5; TRBD1 matches at 7 bases. CDR1 and CDR2 (germline): MDHEN, SYDVKM. The CDR3 consists of 15 residues. V trimming: 4 bases; J trimming: 2 bases; junction bases outside the gene matches: 5.

V usage is TRBV30 and J usage is TRBJ1-2; D call uncertain. CDR1 is GTSNPN and CDR2 is SVGIG in the germline V gene (reference sequence). V gave up 4 bases and J gave up 1 base, with 13 bases separating them. The CDR3 loop spans 14 amino acids. The CDR3 nucleotides read TGTGCCTGGACAACAGTAAGGATTAACTATGGCTACACCTTC. It codes for CAWTTVRINYGYTF.

DNA for the CDR3: TGCGCCAGCAGCTTGGAATCAGGGTGGGGCGCACCCCTCCACTTT. This encodes CASSLESGWGAPLHF. This rearrangement joins TRBV5-1 to TRBJ1-6, with D possibly matching TRBD1 (5 bases). Per the germline V gene, CDR1 is SGHRS and CDR2 is YFSETQ. The V end lost 0 bases, the J end lost 11 bases, and 15 bases lay between the germline ends. The CDR3 consists of 15 residues.

The chain couples TRBV6-5 to TRBJ2-4; D is perhaps TRBD2 (9 bases). Germline V CDR1 and CDR2: MNHEY, SVGAGI. Trimming cost V 2 bases and J 7 bases, with 15 bases left between them. This CDR3 comprises 15 residues. The CDR3 reads CASSYQGAGGNIQYF. The DNA of the CDR3 is TGTGCCAGCAGTTACCAGGGGGCGGGAGGGAACATTCAGTACTTC.

V is TRBV7-8 and J is TRBJ2-3, with a tentative D call TRBD2 (6 bases). The V gene's germline CDR1 is SGHVS and CDR2 FQNEAQ. The V gene lost 5 bases and the J gene lost 3 bases, with 15 bases spanning the gap. The CDR3 totals 15 residues. CDR3 loop: CASSRVRERTDTQYF. The DNA of the CDR3 is TGTGCCAGCAGCCGAGTACGGGAGAGAACAGATACGCAGTATTTT.

Only a few counts were recorded for this clone. The chain uses TRBV3-1 (or the pseudogene TRBV3-2) and TRBJ2-7; a possible D gene is TRBD1 (5 bases). Trimming left V 2 bases short and J 1 base short, with 12 bases between. The CDR3 runs 15 residues. The V gene's germline CDR1 is LGHDT and CDR2 YNNKEL (reference sequence). CDR3 protein: CASSQQAQGSYEQYF. In DNA form, the CDR3 reads TGTGCCAGCAGCCAACAGGCCCAGGGATCCTACGAGCAGTACTTC.

The J gene is TRBJ2-7, the V gene TRBV5-1, with 8 nucleotides matching TRBD2. Per germline, CDR1 SGHRS and CDR2 YFSETQ. The CDR3 consists of 16 residues. With 1 base clipped from V and 4 bases from J, the junction kept 10 bases outside the gene matches. The CDR3 DNA is TGCGCCAGCAGCTTGTCGCTAGCGGGTGGGGGGTACGAGCAGTACTTC. Translation gives CASSLSLAGGGYEQYF.

The J gene is TRBJ1-6, the V gene TRBV19, with TRBD1 as a possible D gene (5 bases). V was shortened by 7 bases and J by 7 bases, with 11 bases between the two germline ends. Germline V lookup: CDR1 LNHDA, CDR2 SQIVND (reference sequence). CDR3 length equals 13 residues. DNA of the CDR3: TGTGCCAGTAAGGGCAGGACAAATTCACCCCTCCACTTT. Its protein product is CASKGRTNSPLHF.

This chain uses TRBV6-4 with TRBJ2-3; D may be TRBD2 (7 bases). The CDR3 is 15 amino acids. The germline CDR1 and CDR2 sequences are MRHNA and SNTAGT. V lost 0 bases, J lost 6 bases, and 13 bases lay in between. The CDR3 here is CASSDSSAGADTQYF. In DNA form, the CDR3 reads TGTGCCAGCAGTGACTCGAGCGCGGGGGCGGATACGCAGTATTTT.

This chain links TRBV7-9 with TRBJ2-5; D unresolved. The ends were cut back, 1 base at V and 3 bases at J, with 6 bases in the middle. CDR1 and CDR2 from the germline V gene are SEHNR and FQNEAQ (reference sequence). This CDR3 comprises 13 residues. Written as DNA, the CDR3 is TGTGCCAGCAGCTTAGGGGCCAAAGAGACCCAGTACTTC. This gives the protein CASSLGAKETQYF.

The rearrangement uses TRBV6-6 and TRBJ2-7; TRBD1 matches at 7 bases. V lost 6 bases to trimming and J lost 2 bases; unmatched junction nucleotides: 10. Germline CDR1 reads MNHNY; CDR2 reads SVGAGI (reference sequence). This CDR3 is built from 15 residues. The CDR3 DNA is TGTGCCAGCAGGAGGGACAGCCTCCCAGCCTACGAGCAGTACTTC. Translated: CASRRDSLPAYEQYF.

The J gene is TRBJ1-4, the V gene TRBV19, with D possibly TRBD1 on 5 matching bases. Per germline, CDR1 LNHDA and CDR2 SQIVND (reference sequence). V shed 7 bases and J shed 7 bases, with 16 bases lying between them. The CDR3 contains 14 residues. The CDR3 sequence is CASTPAQGGEKLFF. CDR3 coding DNA: TGTGCCAGTACCCCGGCCCAGGGTGGTGAAAAACTGTTTTTT.

The chain combines TRBV6-6 with TRBJ2-7; D is perhaps TRBD1 (5 bases). CDR3 length: 13 amino acids. V lost 6 bases and J lost 0, with 9 bases in between. From germline, CDR1 is MNHNY and CDR2 SVGAGI (reference sequence). The CDR3 spells CASRQGISYEQYF. The CDR3 DNA is TGTGCCAGCAGGCAGGGTATCTCCTACGAGCAGTACTTC.

A single count supports this clone. J is TRBJ1-5 and V is TRBV19, with D possibly TRBD1 on 6 matching bases. V was pared by 5 bases and J by 1 base, with 18 bases between. The germline V gene has CDR1 LNHDA and CDR2 SQIVND (reference sequence). The CDR3 is made up of 17 amino acids. CDR3 in DNA: TGTGCCAGTAGTTCACAGGGAGTACTTTTAAGCAATCAGCCCCAGCATTTT. Encoded protein: CASSSQGVLLSNQPQHF.

The gene calls are TRBV5-5 and TRBJ2-3, with 8 bases that match TRBD1. Germline V gene lookup returns CDR1 SGHKS and CDR2 YYEKEE (reference sequence). This CDR3 contains 15 residues. V gave up 7 bases and J gave up 6 bases; unmatched junction bases: 13. CDR3 DNA sequence: TGTGCCAGCTGTCGTGTAGGACAGGGAATCGATACGCAGTATTTT. It is translated as CASCRVGQGIDTQYF.